This is a list of T cell receptor beta chains from one sample in a study of blood T cell repertoires in COVID-19. The repertoire was sequenced with immunoSEQ multiplex PCR; TCRdb's copy has only in-frame clones and lacks some. The data show some 400,000 clones, approximately 90% seen once. The material sequenced was PBMCs or T cells enriched from blood (not recorded which). The receptors derive from a man under 40 who had recovered from COVID-19. CDR3s include the opening cysteine and the closing phenylalanine or tryptophan. A D gene is named only where the DNA matches it firmly. Clone size is stated in some rows and not others, as once, few, many or a class when expanded.

D gene: .; CDR3 length: 13; V gene: TRBV28; clone size: .; J gene: TRBJ2-2; CDR3 DNA: TGTGCCAGCACGGGTTCGAACACCGGGGAGCTGTTTTTT; CDR3 protein: CASTGSNTGELFF
D gene: .; CDR3 length: 13; V gene: TRBV2; clone size: .; J gene: TRBJ1-1; CDR3 DNA: TGTGCCAGCAGTGAATTTAGTAACACTGAAGCTTTCTTT; CDR3 protein: CASSEFSNTEAFF
D gene: TRBD2; CDR3 length: 16; V gene: TRBV7-2; clone size: .; J gene: TRBJ2-7; CDR3 DNA: TGTGCCAGCAGCTTATCCGGGACTAGCGGGAGTTACGAGCAGTACTTC; CDR3 protein: CASSLSGTSGSYEQYF
D gene: TRBD1; CDR3 length: 15; V gene: TRBV5-4; clone size: .; J gene: TRBJ1-1; CDR3 DNA: TGTGCCAGCAGCTTGGCCGGGACAGGGCATACTGAAGCTTTCTTT; CDR3 protein: CASSLAGTGHTEAFF
D gene: TRBD2; CDR3 length: 16; V gene: TRBV11-2; clone size: .; J gene: TRBJ2-3; CDR3 DNA: TGTGCCAGCAGCCACCGTGGCGGGAGGGGGACAGATACGCAGTATTTT; CDR3 protein: CASSHRGGRGTDTQYF
D gene: TRBD1; CDR3 length: 13; V gene: TRBV29-1; clone size: .; J gene: TRBJ1-5; CDR3 DNA: TGCAGCGTTAGTCTACAGGGGTTTCAGCCCCAGCATTTT; CDR3 protein: CSVSLQGFQPQHF
D gene: TRBD1; CDR3 length: 15; V gene: TRBV28; clone size: .; J gene: TRBJ1-6; CDR3 DNA: TGTGCCAGCAGTCTGGGACAGGGCTATCGTTCGGCCCTCCACTTT; CDR3 protein: CASSLGQGYRSALHF
D gene: TRBD2; CDR3 length: 15; V gene: TRBV11-3; clone size: .; J gene: TRBJ2-2; CDR3 DNA: TGTGCCAGCAGCTTATGGGCGGGAGACACCGGGGAGCTGTTTTTT; CDR3 protein: CASSLWAGDTGELFF
D gene: TRBD1; CDR3 length: 17; V gene: TRBV7-6; clone size: .; J gene: TRBJ1-3; CDR3 DNA: TGTGCCAGCAGCTTGGGACCACAGGGGGCTGTTGGAAACACCATATATTTT; CDR3 protein: CASSLGPQGAVGNTIYF
D gene: .; CDR3 length: 15; V gene: TRBV5-1; clone size: .; J gene: TRBJ1-5; CDR3 DNA: TGCGCCAGCAGACCGGGAGGGGGGGTTTATCAGCCCCAGCATTTT; CDR3 protein: CASRPGGGVYQPQHF
D gene: .; CDR3 length: 12; V gene: TRBV3-1/TRBV3-2; clone size: once; J gene: TRBJ1-2; CDR3 DNA: TGTGCCAGCAGCCAAGATTTATATGGCTACACCTTC; CDR3 protein: CASSQDLYGYTF
D gene: .; CDR3 length: 17; V gene: TRBV18; clone size: .; J gene: TRBJ2-2; CDR3 DNA: TGTGCCAGCTCACCAAATGTGGTAGAGGGAAACACCGGGGAGCTGTTTTTT; CDR3 protein: CASSPNVVEGNTGELFF
D gene: TRBD1; CDR3 length: 13; V gene: TRBV19; clone size: .; J gene: TRBJ1-2; CDR3 DNA: TGTGCCAGTACGGACAGGGTGGGAAATGGCTACACCTTC; CDR3 protein: CASTDRVGNGYTF
D gene: .; CDR3 length: 13; V gene: TRBV29-1; clone size: .; J gene: TRBJ1-1; CDR3 DNA: TGCAGCGTTCAGGAGGGGACGAACACTGAAGCTTTCTTT; CDR3 protein: CSVQEGTNTEAFF